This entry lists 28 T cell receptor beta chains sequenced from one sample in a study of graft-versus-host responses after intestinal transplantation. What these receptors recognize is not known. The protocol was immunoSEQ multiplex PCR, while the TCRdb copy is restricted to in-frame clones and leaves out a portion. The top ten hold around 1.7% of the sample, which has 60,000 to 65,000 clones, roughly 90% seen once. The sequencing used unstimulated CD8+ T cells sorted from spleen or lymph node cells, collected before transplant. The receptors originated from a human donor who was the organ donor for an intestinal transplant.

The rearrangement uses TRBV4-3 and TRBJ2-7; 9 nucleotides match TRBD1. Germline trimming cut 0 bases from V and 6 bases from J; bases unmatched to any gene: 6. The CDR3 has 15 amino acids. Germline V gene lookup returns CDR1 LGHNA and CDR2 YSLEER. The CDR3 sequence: CASSQDRDRESEQYF. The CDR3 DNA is TGCGCCAGCAGCCAAGACCGGGACAGGGAGTCCGAGCAGTACTTC.

CDR3 bases: TGTGCCAGCAGTGAAGGTGCTCTCAGGGCACCACGACGGTACGAGCAGTACTTC. It yields the protein CASSEGALRAPRRYEQYF. This chain joins TRBV2 and TRBJ2-7, with a possible D match to TRBD1 (5 bases). Trimming removed 1 base at V and 4 bases at J, with 23 bases between. This CDR3 has 18 residues. Germline V gene data show CDR1 as SNHLY and CDR2 as FYNNEI.

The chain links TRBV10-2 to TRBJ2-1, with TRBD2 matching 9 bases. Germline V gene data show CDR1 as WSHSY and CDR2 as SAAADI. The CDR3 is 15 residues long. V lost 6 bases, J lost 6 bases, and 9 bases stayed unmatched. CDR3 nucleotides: TGCGCCAGCAGGTTAGGACTAGCGTTCCCCAATGAGCAGTTCTTC. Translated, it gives CASRLGLAFPNEQFF.

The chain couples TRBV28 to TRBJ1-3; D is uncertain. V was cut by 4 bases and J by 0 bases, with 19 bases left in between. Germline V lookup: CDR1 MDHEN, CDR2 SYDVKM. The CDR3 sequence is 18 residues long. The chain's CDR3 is CASSSYLVQSSSGNTIYF. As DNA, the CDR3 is TGTGCCAGCAGTTCATATTTAGTGCAGTCTAGCTCTGGAAACACCATATATTTT.

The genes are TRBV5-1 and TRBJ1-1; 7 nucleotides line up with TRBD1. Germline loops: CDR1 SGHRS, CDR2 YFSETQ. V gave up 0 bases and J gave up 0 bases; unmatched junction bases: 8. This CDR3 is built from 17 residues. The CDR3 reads CASSLANQGVLNTEAFF. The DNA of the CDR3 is TGCGCCAGCAGCTTGGCCAATCAGGGGGTGTTGAACACTGAAGCTTTCTTT.

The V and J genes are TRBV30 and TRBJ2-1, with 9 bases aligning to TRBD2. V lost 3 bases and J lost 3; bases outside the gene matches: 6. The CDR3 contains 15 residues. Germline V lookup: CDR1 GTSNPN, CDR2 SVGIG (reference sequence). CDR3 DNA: TGTGCCTGGAGCGGACTAGCGATCGTCTACAATGAGCAGTTCTTC. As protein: CAWSGLAIVYNEQFF.

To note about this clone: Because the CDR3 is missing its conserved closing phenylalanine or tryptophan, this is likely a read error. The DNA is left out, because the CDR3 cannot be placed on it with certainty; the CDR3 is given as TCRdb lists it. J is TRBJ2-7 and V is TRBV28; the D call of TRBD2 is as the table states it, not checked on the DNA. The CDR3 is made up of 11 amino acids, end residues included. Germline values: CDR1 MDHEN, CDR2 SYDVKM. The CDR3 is CASRAFRGWSL.

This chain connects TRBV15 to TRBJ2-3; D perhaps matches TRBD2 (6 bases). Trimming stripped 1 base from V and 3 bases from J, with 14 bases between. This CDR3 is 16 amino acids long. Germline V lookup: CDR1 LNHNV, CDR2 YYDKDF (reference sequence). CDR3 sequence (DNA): TGTGCCACCAGCAGAGTCTTACTAGCTGGGACAGATACGCAGTATTTT. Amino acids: CATSRVLLAGTDTQYF.

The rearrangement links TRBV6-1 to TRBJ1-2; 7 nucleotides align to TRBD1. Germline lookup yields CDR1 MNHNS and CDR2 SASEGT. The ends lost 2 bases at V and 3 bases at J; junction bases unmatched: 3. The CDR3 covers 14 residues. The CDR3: CASSEFRGDYGYTF. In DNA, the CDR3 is TGTGCCAGCAGTGAATTCAGGGGGGACTATGGCTACACCTTC.

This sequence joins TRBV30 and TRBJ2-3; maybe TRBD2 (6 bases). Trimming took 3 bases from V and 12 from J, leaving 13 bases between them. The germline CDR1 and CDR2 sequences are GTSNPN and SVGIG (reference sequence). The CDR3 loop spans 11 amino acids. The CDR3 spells CAWREGLAQYF. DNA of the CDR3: TGTGCCTGGAGGGAGGGCTTGGCTCAGTATTTT. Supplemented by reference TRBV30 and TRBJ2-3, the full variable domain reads SQTIHQWPATLVQPVGSPLSLECTVEGTSNPNLYWYRQAAGRGLQLLFYSVGIGQISSEVPQNLSASRPQDRQFILSSKKLLLSDSGFYLCAWREGLAQYFGPGTRLTVL.

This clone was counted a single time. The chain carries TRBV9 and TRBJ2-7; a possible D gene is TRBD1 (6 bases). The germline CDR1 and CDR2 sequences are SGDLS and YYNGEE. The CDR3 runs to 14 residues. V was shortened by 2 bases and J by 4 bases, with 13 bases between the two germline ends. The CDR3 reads CASSVAGQHYEQYF. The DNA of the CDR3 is TGTGCCAGCAGCGTGGCTGGACAGCATTACGAGCAGTACTTC.

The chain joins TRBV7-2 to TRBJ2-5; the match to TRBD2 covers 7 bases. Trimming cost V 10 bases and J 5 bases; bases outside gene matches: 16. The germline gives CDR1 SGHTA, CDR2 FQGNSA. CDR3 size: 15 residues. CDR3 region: CANSLSGASGETQYF. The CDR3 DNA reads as TGTGCCAACTCCCTCAGCGGGGCCTCTGGTGAGACCCAGTACTTC.

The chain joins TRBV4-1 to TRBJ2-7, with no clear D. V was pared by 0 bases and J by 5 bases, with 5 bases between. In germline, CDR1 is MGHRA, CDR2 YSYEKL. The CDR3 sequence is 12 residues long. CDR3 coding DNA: TGCGCCAGCAGCCAAGATCTTGACGAGCAGTACTTC. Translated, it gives CASSQDLDEQYF.

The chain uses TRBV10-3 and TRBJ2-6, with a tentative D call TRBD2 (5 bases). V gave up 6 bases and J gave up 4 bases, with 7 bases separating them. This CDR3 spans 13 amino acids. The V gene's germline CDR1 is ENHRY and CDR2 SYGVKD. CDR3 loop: CAIRRGGANVLTF. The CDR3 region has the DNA TGTGCCATCAGGCGAGGGGGGGCCAACGTCCTGACTTTC.

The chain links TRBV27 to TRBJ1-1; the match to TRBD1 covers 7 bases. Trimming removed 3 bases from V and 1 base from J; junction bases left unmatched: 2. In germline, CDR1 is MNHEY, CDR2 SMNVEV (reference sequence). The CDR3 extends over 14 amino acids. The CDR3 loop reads CASSFGTANTEAFF. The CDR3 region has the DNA TGTGCCAGCAGTTTTGGGACAGCGAACACTGAAGCTTTCTTT.

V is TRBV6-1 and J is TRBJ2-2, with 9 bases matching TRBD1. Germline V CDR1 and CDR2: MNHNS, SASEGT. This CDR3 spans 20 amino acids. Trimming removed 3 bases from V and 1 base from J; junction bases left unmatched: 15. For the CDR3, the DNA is TGTGCCAGCAGTGATTTTGAAATCCCGTGGGACAGGGTGAACACCGGGGAGCTGTTTTTT. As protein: CASSDFEIPWDRVNTGELFF.

In DNA, the CDR3 is TGTGCCAGTGCGGAGGGAGACTACGAGCAGTACTTC. Protein: CASAEGDYEQYF. The chain couples TRBV28 to TRBJ2-5; tentatively, D is TRBD2 (6 bases). Judging by the DNA end, TRBJ2-7 fits better; the J call may be wrong. The CDR3 runs 12 residues. Germline V CDR1 and CDR2: MDHEN, SYDVKM.

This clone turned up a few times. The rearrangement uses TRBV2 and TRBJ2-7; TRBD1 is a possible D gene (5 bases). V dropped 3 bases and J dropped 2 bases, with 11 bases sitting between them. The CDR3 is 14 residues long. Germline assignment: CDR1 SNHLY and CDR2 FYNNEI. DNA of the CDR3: TGTGCCAGCAGTGAGGGCAGGGAAGCCTACGAGCAGTACTTC. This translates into CASSEGREAYEQYF.

Here the CDR3 reads CASSQVGGSVETQYF. CDR3 bases: TGCGCCAGCAGCCAAGTCGGCGGCAGCGTGGAGACCCAGTACTTC. The V and J genes are TRBV4-1 and TRBJ2-5; D remains ambiguous. Trimming removed 1 base from V and 5 bases from J, with 14 bases in between. The CDR3 runs to 15 residues. CDR1 is MGHRA and CDR2 is YSYEKL in the germline V gene.

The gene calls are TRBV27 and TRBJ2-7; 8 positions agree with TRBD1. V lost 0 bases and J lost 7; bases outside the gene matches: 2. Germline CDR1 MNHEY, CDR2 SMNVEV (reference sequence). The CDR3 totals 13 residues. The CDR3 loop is CASSLSRGQEQYF. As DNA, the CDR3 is TGTGCCAGCAGTTTATCCAGGGGGCAAGAGCAGTACTTC.

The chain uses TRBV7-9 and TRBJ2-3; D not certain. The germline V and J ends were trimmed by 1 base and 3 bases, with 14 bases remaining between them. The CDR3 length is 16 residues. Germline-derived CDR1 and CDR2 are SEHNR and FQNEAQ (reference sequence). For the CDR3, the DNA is TGTGCCAGCAGCTTAGTTCCCCGGGTTTTTACAGATACGCAGTATTTT. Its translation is CASSLVPRVFTDTQYF. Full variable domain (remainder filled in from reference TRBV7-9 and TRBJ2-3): DTGVSQNPRHKITKRGQNVTFRCDPISEHNRLYWYRQTLGQGPEFLTYFQNEAQLEKSRLLSDRFSAERPKGSFSTLEIQRTEQGDSAMYLCASSLVPRVFTDTQYFGPGTRLTVL.

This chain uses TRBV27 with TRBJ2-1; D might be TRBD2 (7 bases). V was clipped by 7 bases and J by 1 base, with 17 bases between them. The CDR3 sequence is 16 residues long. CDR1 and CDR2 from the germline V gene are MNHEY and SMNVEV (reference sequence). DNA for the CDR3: TGTGCCAGCACTTACCTAGGGGGAGGGTCCTACAATGAGCAGTTCTTC. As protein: CASTYLGGGSYNEQFF.

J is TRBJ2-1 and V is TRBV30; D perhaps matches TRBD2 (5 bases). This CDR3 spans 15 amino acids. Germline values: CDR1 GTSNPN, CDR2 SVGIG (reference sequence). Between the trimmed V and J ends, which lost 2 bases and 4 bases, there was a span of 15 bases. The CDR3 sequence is CAWSPRGAAYNEQFF. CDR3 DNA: TGTGCCTGGAGTCCACGAGGAGCGGCTTACAATGAGCAGTTCTTC.

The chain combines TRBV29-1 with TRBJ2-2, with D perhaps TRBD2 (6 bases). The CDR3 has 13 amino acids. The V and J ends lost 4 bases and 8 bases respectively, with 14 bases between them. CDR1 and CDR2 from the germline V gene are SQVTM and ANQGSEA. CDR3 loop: CSVGPDGGGELFF. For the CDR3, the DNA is TGCAGCGTTGGGCCGGACGGGGGTGGGGAGCTGTTTTTT.

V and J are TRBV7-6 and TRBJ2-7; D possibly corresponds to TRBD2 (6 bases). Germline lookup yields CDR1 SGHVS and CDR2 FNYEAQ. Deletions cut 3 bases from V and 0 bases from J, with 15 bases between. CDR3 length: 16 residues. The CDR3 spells CASSFGGGESSYEQYF. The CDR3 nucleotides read TGTGCCAGCAGCTTCGGAGGCGGGGAAAGCTCCTACGAGCAGTACTTC.

The CDR3 DNA sequence: TGTGCCTCCCAGGAGCGGTATCAGCCCCAGCATTTT. This encodes CASQERYQPQHF. V is TRBV19 and J is TRBJ1-5; no definite D call. Per germline, CDR1 LNHDA and CDR2 SQIVND (reference sequence). Trimming stripped 11 bases from V and 5 bases from J, with 13 bases between. This CDR3 has 12 amino acids.

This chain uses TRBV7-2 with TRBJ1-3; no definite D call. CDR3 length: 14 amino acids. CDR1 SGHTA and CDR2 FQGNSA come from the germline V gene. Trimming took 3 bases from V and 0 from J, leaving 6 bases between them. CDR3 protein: CASSFPSSGNTIYF. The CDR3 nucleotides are TGTGCCAGCAGCTTCCCCAGCTCTGGAAACACCATATATTTT. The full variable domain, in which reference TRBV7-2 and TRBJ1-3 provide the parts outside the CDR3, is GAGVSQSPSNKVTEKGKDVELRCDPISGHTALYWYRQSLGQGLEFLIYFQGNSAPDKSGLPSDRFSAERTGGSVSTLTIQRTQQEDSAVYLCASSFPSSGNTIYFGEGSWLTVV.

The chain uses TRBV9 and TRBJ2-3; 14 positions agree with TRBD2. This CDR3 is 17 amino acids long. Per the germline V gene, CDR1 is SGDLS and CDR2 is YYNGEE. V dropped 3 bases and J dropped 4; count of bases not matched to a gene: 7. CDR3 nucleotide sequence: TGTGCCAGCAGCGAGGCTCGACTAGCGGGAGGGCCAGATACGCAGTATTTT. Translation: CASSEARLAGGPDTQYF.